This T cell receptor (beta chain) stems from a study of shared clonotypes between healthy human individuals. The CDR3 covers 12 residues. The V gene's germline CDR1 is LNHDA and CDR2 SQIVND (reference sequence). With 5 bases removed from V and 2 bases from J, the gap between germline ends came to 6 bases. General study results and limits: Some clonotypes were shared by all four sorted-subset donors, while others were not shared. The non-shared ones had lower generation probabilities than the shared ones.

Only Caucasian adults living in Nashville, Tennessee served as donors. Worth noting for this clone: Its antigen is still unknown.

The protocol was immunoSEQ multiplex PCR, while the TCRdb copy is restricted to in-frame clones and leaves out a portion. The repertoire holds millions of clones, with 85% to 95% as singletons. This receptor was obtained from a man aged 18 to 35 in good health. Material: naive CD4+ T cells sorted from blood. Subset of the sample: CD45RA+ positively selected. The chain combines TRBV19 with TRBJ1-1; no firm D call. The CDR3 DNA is TGTGCCAGTAGTTTCCAAAACACTGAAGCTTTCTTT. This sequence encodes CASSFQNTEAFF.